This T cell receptor (beta chain) was recorded in a study of T cells after yellow fever vaccination. Study-level results: A minor fraction of clonotypes spanned both CD4 and CD8 compartments. Most clones from primary vaccination were detected again post-booster (just under 97% CD4, more than 85% CD8).

By 5'RACE template switching, TCR cDNA was produced, with a universal primer site and UMIs added in the process. TCRdb reprocessed the 5' RACE reads via MiXCR and lists one record per CDR3 protein. The sample shows roughly 330,000 distinct CDR3 sequences, 6.8% of them seen only once. With regard to this clonotype: What it binds is unknown.

The CDR3 runs to 12 residues. Looked up from germline, CDR1 is SGHRS and CDR2 is YFSETQ. Trimming shortened V by 7 bases and J by 8 bases, and 13 bases separated the two germline ends. This receptor was taken from a man aged 18 to 29 who received the YFV17D yellow fever vaccine. Material: PBMCs, obtained more than 40 days after the first yellow fever vaccination. The chain recombines TRBV5-1 with TRBJ2-1; unclear D gene. The CDR3 bases are TGCGCCAGCGGTCGTGATGGGGATGAGCAGTTCTTC. Residues: CASGRDGDEQFF.